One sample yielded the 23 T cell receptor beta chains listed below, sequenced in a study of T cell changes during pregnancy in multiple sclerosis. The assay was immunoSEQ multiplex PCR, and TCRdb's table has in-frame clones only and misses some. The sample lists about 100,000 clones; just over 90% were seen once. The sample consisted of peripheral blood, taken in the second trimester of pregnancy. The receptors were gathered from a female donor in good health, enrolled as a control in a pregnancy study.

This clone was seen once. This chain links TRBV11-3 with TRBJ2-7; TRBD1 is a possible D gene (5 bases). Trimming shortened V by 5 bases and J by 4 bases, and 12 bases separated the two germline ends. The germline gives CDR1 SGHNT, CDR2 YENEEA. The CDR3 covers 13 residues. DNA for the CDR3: TGTGCCAGCAGCCCCAGGGTTGGTTACGAGCAGTACTTC. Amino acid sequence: CASSPRVGYEQYF.

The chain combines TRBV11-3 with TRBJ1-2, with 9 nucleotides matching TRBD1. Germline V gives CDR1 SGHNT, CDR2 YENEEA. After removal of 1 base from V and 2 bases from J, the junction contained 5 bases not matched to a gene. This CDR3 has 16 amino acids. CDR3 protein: CASSLADRGTNYGYTF. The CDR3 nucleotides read TGTGCCAGCAGCTTAGCGGACAGGGGTACGAACTATGGCTACACCTTC.

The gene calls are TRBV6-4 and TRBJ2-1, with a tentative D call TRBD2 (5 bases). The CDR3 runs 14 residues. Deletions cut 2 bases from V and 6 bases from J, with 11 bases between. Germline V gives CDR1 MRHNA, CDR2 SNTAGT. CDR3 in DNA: TGTGCCAGCAGTGACGGGCGCGGAGGCAATGAGCAGTTCTTC. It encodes CASSDGRGGNEQFF.

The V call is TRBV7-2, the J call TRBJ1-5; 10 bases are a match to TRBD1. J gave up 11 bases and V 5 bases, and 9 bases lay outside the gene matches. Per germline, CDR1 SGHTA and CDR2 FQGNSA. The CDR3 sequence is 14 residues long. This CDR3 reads CASSLGQGVGAQHF. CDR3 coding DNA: TGTGCCAGCAGCCTAGGACAGGGGGTTGGGGCCCAGCATTTT.

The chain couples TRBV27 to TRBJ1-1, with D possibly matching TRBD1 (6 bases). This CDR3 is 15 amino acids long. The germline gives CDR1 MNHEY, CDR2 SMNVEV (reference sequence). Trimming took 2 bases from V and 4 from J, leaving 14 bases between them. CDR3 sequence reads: CASSLGGGLGTEAFF. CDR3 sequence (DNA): TGTGCCAGCAGTTTAGGGGGGGGGCTAGGCACTGAAGCTTTCTTT.

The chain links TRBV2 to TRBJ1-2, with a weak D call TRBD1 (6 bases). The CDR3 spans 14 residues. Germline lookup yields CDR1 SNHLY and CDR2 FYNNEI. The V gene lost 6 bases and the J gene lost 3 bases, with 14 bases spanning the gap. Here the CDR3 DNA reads TGTGCCAGCAGCTCTGACAGGACCCACTATGGCTACACCTTC. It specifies CASSSDRTHYGYTF.

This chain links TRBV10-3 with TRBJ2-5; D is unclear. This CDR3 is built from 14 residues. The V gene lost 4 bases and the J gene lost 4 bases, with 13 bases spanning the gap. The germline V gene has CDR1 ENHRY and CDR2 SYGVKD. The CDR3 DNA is TGTGCCATCAGTGCGGTTGGGCAGCTAGAGACCCAGTACTTC. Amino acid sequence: CAISAVGQLETQYF.

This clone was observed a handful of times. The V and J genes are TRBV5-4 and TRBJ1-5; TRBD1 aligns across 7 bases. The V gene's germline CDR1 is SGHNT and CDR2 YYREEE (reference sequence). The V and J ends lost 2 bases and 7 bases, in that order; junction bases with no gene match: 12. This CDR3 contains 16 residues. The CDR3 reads CASSFTGAYGSQPQHF. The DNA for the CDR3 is TGTGCCAGCAGCTTTACAGGGGCGTACGGCAGCCAGCCCCAGCATTTT.

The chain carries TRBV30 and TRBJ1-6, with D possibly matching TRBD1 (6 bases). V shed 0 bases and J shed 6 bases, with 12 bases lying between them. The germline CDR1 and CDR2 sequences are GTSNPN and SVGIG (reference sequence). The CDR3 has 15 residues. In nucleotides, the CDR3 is TGTGCCTGGAGTGTACGGGTAGGGGGTAATTCACCCCTCCACTTT. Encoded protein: CAWSVRVGGNSPLHF.

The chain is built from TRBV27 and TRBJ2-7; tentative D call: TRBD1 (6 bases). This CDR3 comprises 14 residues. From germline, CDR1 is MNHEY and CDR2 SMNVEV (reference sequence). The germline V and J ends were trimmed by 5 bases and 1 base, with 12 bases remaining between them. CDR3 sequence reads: CASSTGWGSYEQYF. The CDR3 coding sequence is TGTGCCAGCAGTACAGGGTGGGGGTCCTACGAGCAGTACTTC.

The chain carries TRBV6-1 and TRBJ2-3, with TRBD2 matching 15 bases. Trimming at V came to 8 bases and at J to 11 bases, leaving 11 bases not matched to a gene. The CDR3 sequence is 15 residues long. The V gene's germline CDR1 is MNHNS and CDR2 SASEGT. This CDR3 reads CASVRTEGLAGGQYF. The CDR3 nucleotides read TGTGCCAGCGTAAGAACAGAGGGACTAGCGGGGGGGCAGTATTTT.

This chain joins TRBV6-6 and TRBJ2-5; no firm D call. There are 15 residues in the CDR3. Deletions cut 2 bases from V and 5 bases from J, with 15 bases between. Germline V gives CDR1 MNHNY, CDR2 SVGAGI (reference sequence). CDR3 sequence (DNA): TGTGCCAGCAGTTACGGGCCCCCGTCCCGGGAGACCCAGTACTTC. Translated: CASSYGPPSRETQYF.

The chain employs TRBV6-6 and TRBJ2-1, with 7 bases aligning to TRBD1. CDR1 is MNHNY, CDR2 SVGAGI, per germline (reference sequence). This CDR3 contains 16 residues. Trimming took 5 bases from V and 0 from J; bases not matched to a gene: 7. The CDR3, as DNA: TGTGCCAGCAGTGCACAGGGGCCAAGCTCCTACAATGAGCAGTTCTTC. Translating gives CASSAQGPSSYNEQFF.

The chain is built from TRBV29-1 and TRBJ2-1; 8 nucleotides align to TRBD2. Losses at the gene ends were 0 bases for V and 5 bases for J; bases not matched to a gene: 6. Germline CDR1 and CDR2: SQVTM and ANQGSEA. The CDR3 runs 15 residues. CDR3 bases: TGCAGCGTTGAAGATATGGTAGCGGGACACAATGAGCAGTTCTTC. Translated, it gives CSVEDMVAGHNEQFF.

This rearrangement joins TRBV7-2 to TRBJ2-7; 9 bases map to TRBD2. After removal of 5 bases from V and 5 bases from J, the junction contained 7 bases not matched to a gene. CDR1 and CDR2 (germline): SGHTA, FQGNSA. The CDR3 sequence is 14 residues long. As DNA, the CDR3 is TGTGCCAGCAGCCCTCTAGCGGGAACCCACGAGCAGTACTTC. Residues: CASSPLAGTHEQYF. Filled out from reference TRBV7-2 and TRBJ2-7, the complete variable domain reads GAGVSQSPSNKVTEKGKDVELRCDPISGHTALYWYRQSLGQGLEFLIYFQGNSAPDKSGLPSDRFSAERTGGSVSTLTIQRTQQEDSAVYLCASSPLAGTHEQYFGPGTRLTVT.

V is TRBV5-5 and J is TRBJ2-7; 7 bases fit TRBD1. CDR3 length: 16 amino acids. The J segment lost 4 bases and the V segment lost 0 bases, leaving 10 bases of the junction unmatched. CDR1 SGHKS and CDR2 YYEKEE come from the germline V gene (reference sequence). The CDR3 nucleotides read TGTGCCAGCAGCTTGGTTCAAGAGACAGGGCTTTACGAGCAGTACTTC. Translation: CASSLVQETGLYEQYF. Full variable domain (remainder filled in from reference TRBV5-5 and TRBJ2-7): DAGVTQSPTHLIKTRGQQVTLRCSPISGHKSVSWYQQVLGQGPQFIFQYYEKEERGRGNFPDRFSARQFPNYSSELNVNALLLGDSALYLCASSLVQETGLYEQYFGPGTRLTVT.

The CDR3 coding sequence is TGTGCCAGCAGTTTAAAGGGGTGGAACACTGAAGCTTTCTTT. Protein: CASSLKGWNTEAFF. The chain links TRBV28 to TRBJ1-1, with D possibly TRBD1 on 5 matching bases. This CDR3 spans 14 amino acids. V was pared by 2 bases and J by 1 base, with 8 bases between. Per the germline V gene, CDR1 is MDHEN and CDR2 is SYDVKM.

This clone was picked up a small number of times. The CDR3 DNA reads as TGTGCCAGCAGCTTGGGGACAGGGGGCGGCTATGGCTACACCTTC. It is translated as CASSLGTGGGYGYTF. The genes are TRBV7-2 and TRBJ1-2; 12 bases agree with TRBD1. Germline CDR1 and CDR2: SGHTA and FQGNSA. The CDR3 consists of 15 residues. The V and J ends lost 3 bases and 4 bases, in that order; junction bases with no gene match: 3.

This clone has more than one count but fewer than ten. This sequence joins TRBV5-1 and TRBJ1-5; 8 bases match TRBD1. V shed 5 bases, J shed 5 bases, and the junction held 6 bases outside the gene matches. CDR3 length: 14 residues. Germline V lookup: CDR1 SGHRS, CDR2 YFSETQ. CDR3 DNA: TGCGCCAGCAGAGAACAGGGGGGAGATCAGCCCCAGCATTTT. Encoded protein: CASREQGGDQPQHF.

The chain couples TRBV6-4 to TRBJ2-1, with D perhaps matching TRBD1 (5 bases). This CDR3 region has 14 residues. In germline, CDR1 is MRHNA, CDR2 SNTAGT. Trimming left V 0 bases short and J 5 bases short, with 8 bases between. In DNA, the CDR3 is TGTGCCAGCAGTGACTCGTCCAGGGACAATGAGCAGTTCTTC. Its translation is CASSDSSRDNEQFF.

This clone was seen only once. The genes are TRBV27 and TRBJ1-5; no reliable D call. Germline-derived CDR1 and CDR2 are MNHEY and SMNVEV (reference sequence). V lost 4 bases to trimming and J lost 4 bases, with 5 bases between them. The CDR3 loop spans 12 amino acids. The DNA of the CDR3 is TGTGCCAGCAGTTCAGTGAATCAGCCCCAGCATTTT. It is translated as CASSSVNQPQHF.

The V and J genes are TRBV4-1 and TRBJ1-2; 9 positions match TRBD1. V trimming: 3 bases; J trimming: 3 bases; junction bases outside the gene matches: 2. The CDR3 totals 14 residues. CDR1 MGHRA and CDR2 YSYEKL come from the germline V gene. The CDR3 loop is CASSQGTGHYGYTF. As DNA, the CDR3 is TGCGCCAGCAGCCAGGGGACAGGGCACTATGGCTACACCTTC.

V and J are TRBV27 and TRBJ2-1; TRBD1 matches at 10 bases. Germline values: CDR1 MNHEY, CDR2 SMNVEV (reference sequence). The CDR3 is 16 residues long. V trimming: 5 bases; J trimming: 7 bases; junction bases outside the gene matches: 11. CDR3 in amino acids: CASSAYAGTGVNEQFF. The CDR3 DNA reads TGTGCCAGCAGTGCCTACGCCGGGACAGGGGTAAATGAGCAGTTCTTC.